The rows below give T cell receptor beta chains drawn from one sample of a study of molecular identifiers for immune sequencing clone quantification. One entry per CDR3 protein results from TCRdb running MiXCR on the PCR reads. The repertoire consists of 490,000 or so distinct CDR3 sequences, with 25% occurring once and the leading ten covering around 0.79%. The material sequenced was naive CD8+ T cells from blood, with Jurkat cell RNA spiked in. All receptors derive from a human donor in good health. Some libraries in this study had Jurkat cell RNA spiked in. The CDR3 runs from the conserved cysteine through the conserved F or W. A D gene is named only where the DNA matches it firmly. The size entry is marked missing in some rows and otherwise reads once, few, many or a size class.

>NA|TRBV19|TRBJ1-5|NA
TGTGCCAGTAGTATCAACAAGGGGCATCAGCCCCAGCATTTT
CASSINKGHQPQHF
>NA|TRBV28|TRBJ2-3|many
TGTGCCAGCAGAGGACAGTCCGATACGCAGTATTTT
CASRGQSDTQYF
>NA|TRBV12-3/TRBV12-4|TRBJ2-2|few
TGTGCCAGCAGTTTGGTGGGGGCAAGGGGGAAGGGTACCGGGGAGCTGTTTTTT
CASSLVGARGKGTGELFF
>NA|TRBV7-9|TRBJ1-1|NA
TGTGCCAGCAGCCTTCCGGGCTATGAAGCTTTCTTT
CASSLPGYEAFF
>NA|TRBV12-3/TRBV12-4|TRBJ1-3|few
TGTGCCAGCAGTTTCGGGGGGTTAGGAAACACCATATATTTT
CASSFGGLGNTIYF
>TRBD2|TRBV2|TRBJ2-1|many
TGTGCCAGCAGGGGGACTAGCGGGACCGAGCAGTTCTTC
CASRGTSGTEQFF
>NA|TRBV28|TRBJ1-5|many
TGTGCCAGCAGTTTGGAGCGGGGCGGAGGACAGCCCCAGCATTTT
CASSLERGGGQPQHF
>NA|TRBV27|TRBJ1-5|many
TGTGCCAGCAGTTTAGCGGGGACGGGTCAGCCCCAGCATTTT
CASSLAGTGQPQHF
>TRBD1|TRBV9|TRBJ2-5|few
TGTGCCAGCAGCGACCCGGCTCGGGACAGGGGGTTGGAGACCCAGTACTTC
CASSDPARDRGLETQYF
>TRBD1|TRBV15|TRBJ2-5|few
TGTGCCACCAGCGGACTCACCGGGACAGAAGAGACCCAGTACTTC
CATSGLTGTEETQYF
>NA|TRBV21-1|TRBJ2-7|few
TGTGCCAGCAGCAAAGCGGGGCGACAGGGCCAAGACTTC
CASSKAGRQGQDF
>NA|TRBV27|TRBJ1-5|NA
TGTGCCAGCACTACCTTTGCGGGTGACAATCAGCCCCAGCATTTT
CASTTFAGDNQPQHF
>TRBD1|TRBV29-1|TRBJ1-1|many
TGCAGCGTTGAGTCACAGGGGGCTCTTTTATTTCGGAACACTGAAGCTTTCTTT
CSVESQGALLFRNTEAFF
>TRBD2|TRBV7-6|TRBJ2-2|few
TGTGCCAGCGTCCCGGGGGGGGAAATAACGAACACCGGGGAGCTGTTTTTT
CASVPGGEITNTGELFF
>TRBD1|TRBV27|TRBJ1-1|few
TGTGCCAGCAGTCCACAGGGACAGGGTTGGACTGAAGCTTTCTTT
CASSPQGQGWTEAFF
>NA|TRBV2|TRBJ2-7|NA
TGTGCCAGCAGTGGCAGAGACAGGAGCCCCTACGAGCAGTACTTC
CASSGRDRSPYEQYF
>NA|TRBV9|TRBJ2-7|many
TGTGCCAGCAGCGTAGGAGGGGGTTCCGAGCAGTACTTC
CASSVGGGSEQYF
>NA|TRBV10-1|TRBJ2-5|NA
TGCGCCAGCAGTGACTACGACCAAGGGACCCAGTACTTC
CASSDYDQGTQYF
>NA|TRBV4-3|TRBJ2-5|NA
TGCGCCAGCAGCCAAGATGTGCGGAGCCCGGGGCCCCAGTACTTC
CASSQDVRSPGPQYF
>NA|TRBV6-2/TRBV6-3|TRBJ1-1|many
TGTGCCAGCAGTTACTTCGGAAACCTGGACACTGAAGCTTTCTTT
CASSYFGNLDTEAFF
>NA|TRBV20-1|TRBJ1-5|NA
TGCAGTGCTAGGGGGGAGACGGAAAATAGCAATCAGCCCCAGCATTTT
CSARGETENSNQPQHF
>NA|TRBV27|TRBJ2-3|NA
TGTGCCAGCAGTCCGTTACTCCCGACTGGGATAAGCACAGATACGCAGTATTTT
CASSPLLPTGISTDTQYF
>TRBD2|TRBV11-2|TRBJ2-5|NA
TGTGCCAGCAGCTTTTCTCCGGGAGGAGGTGAGACCCAGTACTTC
CASSFSPGGGETQYF
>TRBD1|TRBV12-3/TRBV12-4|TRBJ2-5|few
TGTGCCAGCAGCAAGACAGGGACGGAGACCCAGTACTTC
CASSKTGTETQYF
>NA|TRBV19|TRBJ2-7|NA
TGTGCCAGTAGTATAGTGAACACCGCCTACGCGCAGTACTTC
CASSIVNTAYAQYF
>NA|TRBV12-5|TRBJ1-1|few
TGTGCTAGTGGTTTGGCGACCGGGACACTGAACACTGAAGCTTTCTTT
CASGLATGTLNTEAFF
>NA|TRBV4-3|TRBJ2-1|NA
TGCGCCAGCAGCCACTTAGGCGAAGCGACCTACAATGAGCAGTTCTTC
CASSHLGEATYNEQFF
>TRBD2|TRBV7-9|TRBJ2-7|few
TGTGCCAGCGCACCCCCCGCGGGAGGGATCGGACCTTCCTACGAGCAGTACTTC
CASAPPAGGIGPSYEQYF
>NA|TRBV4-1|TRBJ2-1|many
TGCGCCAGCAGCCAAGATTACAATGAGCAGTTCTTC
CASSQDYNEQFF
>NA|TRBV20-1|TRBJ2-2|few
TGCAGTGCTAGAGATCCCCAGGGCGGGACCAACACCGGGGAGCTGTTTTTT
CSARDPQGGTNTGELFF
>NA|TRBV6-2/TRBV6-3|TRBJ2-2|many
TGTGCCAGCAAAAACAGAGACACCGGGGAGCTGTTTTTT
CASKNRDTGELFF
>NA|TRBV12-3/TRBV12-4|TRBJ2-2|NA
TGTGCCAGCAGTTGGGTAGCCGGGGAGCTGTTTTTT
CASSWVAGELFF
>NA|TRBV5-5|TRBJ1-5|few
TGTGCCAGCAGCTTGGTGGTGCCTACCAATCAGCCCCAGCATTTT
CASSLVVPTNQPQHF
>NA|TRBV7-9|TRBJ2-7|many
TGTGCCAGCAGCTTAGCTGTCGACGAGCAGTACTTC
CASSLAVDEQYF
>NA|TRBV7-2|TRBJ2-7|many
TGTGCCAGCAGCTCAGTGCTAACCGGGCCCAGCCCCTCCTACGAGCAGTACTTC
CASSSVLTGPSPSYEQYF
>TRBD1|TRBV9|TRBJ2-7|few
TGTGCCAGCAGCGGGTCCGGGACAGGGGAGTACGAGCAGTACTTC
CASSGSGTGEYEQYF
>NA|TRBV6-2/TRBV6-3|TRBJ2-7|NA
TGTGCCAGCACTCCTGGTGGGACGTCCTCCTACGAGCAGTACTTC
CASTPGGTSSYEQYF
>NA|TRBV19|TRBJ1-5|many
TGTGCCAGTAGTATCTCCGGAGGGAGGAGCAATCAGCCCCAGCATTTT
CASSISGGRSNQPQHF
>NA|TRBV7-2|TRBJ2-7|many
TGTGCCAGCAGCTTAGTAATGGGGCTTGCGGACGAGCAGTACTTC
CASSLVMGLADEQYF
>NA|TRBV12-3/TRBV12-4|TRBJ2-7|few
TGTGCCAGCAGTACAACGGACACCTCCTACGAGCAGTACTTC
CASSTTDTSYEQYF
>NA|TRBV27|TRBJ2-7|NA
TGTGCCAGCAGTTTTAAAGCGGGCTACTACGAGCAGTACTTC
CASSFKAGYYEQYF
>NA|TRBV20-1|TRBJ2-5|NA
TGCAGTGCTAGAGATATGGGTAGAGGGGGGGCCGAAGAGACCCAGTACTTC
CSARDMGRGGAEETQYF
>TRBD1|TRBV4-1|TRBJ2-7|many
TGCGCCAGCAGCCAAACAGGGGGCGCGAACGAGCAGTACTTC
CASSQTGGANEQYF
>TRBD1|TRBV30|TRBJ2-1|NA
TGTGCCTGGGTCGAGGACAGGGGTTCCTACAATGAGCAGTTCTTC
CAWVEDRGSYNEQFF
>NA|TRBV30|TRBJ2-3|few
TGTGCCTGGAGTGTACTAGGGAGAGATACGCAGTATTTT
CAWSVLGRDTQYF
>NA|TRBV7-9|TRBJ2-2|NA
TGTGCCAGCAGCCCGGCCTTGGACGGGGAGCTGTTTTTT
CASSPALDGELFF
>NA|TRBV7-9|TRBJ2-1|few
TGTGCCAGCAGCCAACAGGGGAGGCATTCCAATGAGCAGTTCTTC
CASSQQGRHSNEQFF
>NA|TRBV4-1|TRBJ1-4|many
TGCGCCAGCAGCCAAGATCCATCGATCGCAACTAATGAAAAACTGTTTTTT
CASSQDPSIATNEKLFF
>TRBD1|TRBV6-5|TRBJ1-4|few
TGTGCCAGCAGTTCAATTCACAGGGGTTTAAATGAAAAACTGTTTTTT
CASSSIHRGLNEKLFF
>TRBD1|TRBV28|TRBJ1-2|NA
TGTGCCAGCAGTTCCCTCGACAGGGCATTCGATTATGGCTACACCTTC
CASSSLDRAFDYGYTF
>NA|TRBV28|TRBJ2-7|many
TGTGCCAGCACCCAGGGACAAGCCTACGAGCAGTACTTC
CASTQGQAYEQYF
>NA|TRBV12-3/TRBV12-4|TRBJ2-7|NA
TGTGCCAGCAGTAACGGAGAAGGGGGTGGCGAGCAGTACTTC
CASSNGEGGGEQYF
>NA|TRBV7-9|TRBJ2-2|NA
TGTGCCAGCAGCCGGGACATATTCCTACGGGACACCGGGGAGCTGTTTTTT
CASSRDIFLRDTGELFF
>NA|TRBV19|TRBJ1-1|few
TGTGCCAGTAGTATAGCGTTTTTCGAAGGGTTACCGGACACTGAAGCTTTCTTT
CASSIAFFEGLPDTEAFF
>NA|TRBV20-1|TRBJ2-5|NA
TGCAGTGCTAGAGATCCCGGCAGTGGGGTATGGACCCAGTACTTC
CSARDPGSGVWTQYF
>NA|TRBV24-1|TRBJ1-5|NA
TGTGCCACCAGTGATCCCCGACAGCACAATCAGCCCCAGCATTTT
CATSDPRQHNQPQHF
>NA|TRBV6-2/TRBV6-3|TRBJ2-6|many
TGTGCCAGCAATGGACAGCCCTCTGGGGCCAACGTCCTGACTTTC
CASNGQPSGANVLTF
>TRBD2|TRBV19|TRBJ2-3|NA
TGTGCCAGTAGTATAGCCTCAACTAGCGACCACACAGATACGCAGTATTTT
CASSIASTSDHTDTQYF
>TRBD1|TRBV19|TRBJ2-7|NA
TGTGCCAGTGGACAGGGTACCTACGAGCAGTACTTC
CASGQGTYEQYF
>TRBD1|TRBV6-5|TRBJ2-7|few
TGTGCCAGCAGAATAGGGGGCGCAGCCTACGAGCAGTACTTC
CASRIGGAAYEQYF